This TCR beta chain was identified in a study of vaccination and CD4 T cells after COVID-19. General study points: Spike mono-reactivity applied to 304 of 307 vaccine-specific clones detected in convalescent patients.

This clonotype has just one count. What it binds is unknown. Regarding treatment: roughly 10-day PBMC culture with coronavirus spike peptide pools or control peptides (ViraFEST assay). Antigen-specific T cells were expanded with peptide pools by ViraFEST, and TCRs were then sequenced. The CDR3 loop spans 15 amino acids. V lost 6 bases to trimming and J lost 4 bases; unmatched junction nucleotides: 9. From germline, CDR1 is SNHLY and CDR2 FYNNEI. The study sequenced cultured CD4+ T cell DNA using the Oncomine TCR Beta short-read assay. Once CD4+ T cells had been cultured, genomic DNA was extracted from them. A single record per CDR3 protein comes from TCRdb applying MiXCR to the PCR reads. The repertoire consists of about 16,000 distinct CDR3 sequences, with 48% occurring once and the leading ten covering 13% to 15%.

The chain recombines TRBV2 with TRBJ2-1; TRBD2 agrees at 7 bases. What was sequenced was CD4+ T cells from blood, cultured in vitro. The source is a human donor who had recovered from COVID-19. The CDR3 sequence: CASRITSAFYNEQFF. CDR3 DNA: TGTGCCAGCAGAATAACTAGCGCCTTTTACAATGAGCAGTTCTTC.